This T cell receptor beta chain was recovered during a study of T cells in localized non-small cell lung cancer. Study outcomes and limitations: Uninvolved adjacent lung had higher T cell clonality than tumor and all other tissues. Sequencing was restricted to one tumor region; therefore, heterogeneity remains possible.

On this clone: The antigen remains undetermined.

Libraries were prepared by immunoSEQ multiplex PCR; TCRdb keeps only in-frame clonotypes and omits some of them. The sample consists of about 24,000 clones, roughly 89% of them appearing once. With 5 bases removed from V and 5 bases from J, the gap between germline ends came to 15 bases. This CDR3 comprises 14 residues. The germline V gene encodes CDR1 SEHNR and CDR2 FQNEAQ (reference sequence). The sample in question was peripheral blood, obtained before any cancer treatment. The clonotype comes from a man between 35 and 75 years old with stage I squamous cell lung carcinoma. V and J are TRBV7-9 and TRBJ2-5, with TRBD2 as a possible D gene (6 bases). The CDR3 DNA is TGTGCCAGCAGCCCCCTGGCCCGGGGGGAGACCCAGTACTTC. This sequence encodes CASSPLARGETQYF.